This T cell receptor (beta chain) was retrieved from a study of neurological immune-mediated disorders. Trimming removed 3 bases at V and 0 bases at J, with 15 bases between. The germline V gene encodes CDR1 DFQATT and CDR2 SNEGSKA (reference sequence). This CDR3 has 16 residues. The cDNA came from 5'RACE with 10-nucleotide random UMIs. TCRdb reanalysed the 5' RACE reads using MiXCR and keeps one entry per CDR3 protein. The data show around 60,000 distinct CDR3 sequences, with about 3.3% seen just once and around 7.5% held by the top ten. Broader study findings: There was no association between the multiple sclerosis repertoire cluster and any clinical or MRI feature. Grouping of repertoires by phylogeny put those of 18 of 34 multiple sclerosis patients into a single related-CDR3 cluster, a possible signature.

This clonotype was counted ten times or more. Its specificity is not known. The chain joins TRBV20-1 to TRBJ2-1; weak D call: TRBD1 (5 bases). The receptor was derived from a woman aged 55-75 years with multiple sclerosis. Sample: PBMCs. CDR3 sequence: CSASSRDSNSYNEQFF. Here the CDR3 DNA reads TGCAGTGCTAGTAGCCGAGACAGTAACTCCTACAATGAGCAGTTCTTC.